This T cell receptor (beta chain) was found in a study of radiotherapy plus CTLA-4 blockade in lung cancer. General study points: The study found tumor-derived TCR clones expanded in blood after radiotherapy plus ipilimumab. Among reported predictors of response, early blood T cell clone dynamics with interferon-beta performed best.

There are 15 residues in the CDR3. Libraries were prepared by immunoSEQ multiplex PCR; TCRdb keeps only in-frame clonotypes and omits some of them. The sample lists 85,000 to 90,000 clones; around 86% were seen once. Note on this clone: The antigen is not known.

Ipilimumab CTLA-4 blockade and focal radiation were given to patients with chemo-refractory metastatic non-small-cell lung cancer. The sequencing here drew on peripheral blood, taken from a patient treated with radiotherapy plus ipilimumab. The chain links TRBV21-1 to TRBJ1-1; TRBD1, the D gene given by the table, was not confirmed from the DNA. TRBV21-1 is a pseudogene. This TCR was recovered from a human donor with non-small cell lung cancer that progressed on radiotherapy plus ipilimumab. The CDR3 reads CASSLRTVRDTEAFF. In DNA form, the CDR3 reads TGTGCCAGCAGCTTGCGGACAGTGCGGGACACTGAAGCTTTCTTT.